The 30 T cell receptor beta chains below were found in one sample sequenced in a study of cytomegalovirus exposure and HLA in healthy donors. Sequenced by immunoSEQ multiplex PCR; TCRdb stores in-frame clones only, minus some. The sample has roughly 310,000 clones; approximately 86% are singletons. Sequencing used PBMCs. The source of these receptors is a man aged 25-45 years in good health and CMV-seronegative.

The chain joins TRBV5-6 to TRBJ1-3; a weak D match, TRBD1 (5 bases). The CDR3 consists of 15 residues. V was trimmed by 8 bases and J by 4 bases, leaving 19 bases between them. Germline-derived CDR1 and CDR2 are SGHDT and YYEEEE. The CDR3: CASTYRGTQGNTIYF. DNA for the CDR3: TGTGCCAGTACCTATCGGGGGACCCAAGGAAACACCATATATTTT.

The J gene is TRBJ2-5, the V gene TRBV25-1, with 7 bases lining up with TRBD1. CDR1 is MGHDK and CDR2 is SYGVNS in the germline V gene. V trimming: 5 bases; J trimming: 3 bases; junction bases outside the gene matches: 9. This CDR3 comprises 15 residues. The CDR3 region is CASSQTPGQKETQYF. The CDR3 DNA follows: TGTGCCAGCAGTCAGACACCGGGACAGAAAGAGACCCAGTACTTC.

At least ten counts were recorded for this clone. The chain combines TRBV6-4 with TRBJ2-3, with 11 nucleotides matching TRBD2. V lost 3 bases to trimming and J lost 6 bases; unmatched junction nucleotides: 5. CDR1 and CDR2 (germline): MRHNA, SNTAGT. The CDR3 spans 15 residues. DNA of the CDR3: TGTGCCAGCAGTGAGATAGCGGGGGGGTCTGATACGCAGTATTTT. It encodes CASSEIAGGSDTQYF.

The chain couples TRBV5-5 to TRBJ1-5, with D tentatively TRBD1 (5 bases). The germline V gene has CDR1 SGHKS and CDR2 YYEKEE (reference sequence). The V gene lost 0 bases and the J gene lost 5 bases, with 9 bases spanning the gap. The CDR3 runs 14 residues. The CDR3 is CASSLEAGYQPQHF. The CDR3 bases are TGTGCCAGCAGCTTGGAGGCAGGGTATCAGCCCCAGCATTTT.

This clone has a single count. The chain couples TRBV5-1 to TRBJ1-1; D not resolved. The ends were cut back, 3 bases at V and 1 base at J, with 7 bases in the middle. This CDR3 is built from 13 residues. From germline, CDR1 is SGHRS and CDR2 YFSETQ. CDR3 amino acids: CASSYDSNTEAFF. The CDR3 bases are TGCGCCAGCAGCTACGACTCGAACACTGAAGCTTTCTTT.

J is TRBJ2-1 and V is TRBV15, with D possibly being TRBD1 (6 bases). The CDR3 loop spans 15 amino acids. CDR1 is LNHNV, CDR2 YYDKDF, per germline (reference sequence). V lost 0 bases and J 0 bases, leaving 6 bases between the germline ends. The CDR3 here is CATSRDRGSYNEQFF. The DNA for the CDR3 is TGTGCCACCAGCAGAGACAGGGGCTCCTACAATGAGCAGTTCTTC.

V usage is TRBV7-9 and J usage is TRBJ1-4; 8 bases fit TRBD1. J was trimmed by 4 bases and V by 2 bases; bases with no gene match: 3. Germline assignment: CDR1 SEHNR and CDR2 FQNEAQ (reference sequence). The CDR3 covers 15 residues. The CDR3 DNA sequence: TGTGCCAGCAGCTTAACGGGACAGGATAATGAAAAACTGTTTTTT. The encoded protein is CASSLTGQDNEKLFF.

CDR3 bases: TGTGCCAGCTCATCGGGACTGCCGGGTGAGACCCAGTACTTC. Translating it yields CASSSGLPGETQYF. The chain is built from TRBV18 and TRBJ2-5, with D possibly matching TRBD2 (6 bases). Germline CDR1 reads KGHSH; CDR2 reads LQKENI. The V end was cut by 5 bases, the J end by 5 bases, with 15 bases between. The CDR3 consists of 14 residues. Full variable domain (missing parts from reference TRBV18 and TRBJ2-5): NAGVMQNPRHLVRRRGQEARLRCSPMKGHSHVYWYRQLPEEGLKFMVYLQKENIIDESGMPKERFSAEFPKEGPSILRIQQVVRGDSAAYFCASSSGLPGETQYFGPGTRLLVL.

This clone was counted once. The chain uses TRBV19 and TRBJ1-2; tentatively, D is TRBD1 (6 bases). The CDR3 length is 18 residues. Trimming cost V 0 bases and J 0 bases, with 17 bases left between them. CDR1 is LNHDA, CDR2 SQIVND, per germline (reference sequence). CDR3 sequence: CASSIDLGGDLANYGYTF. The CDR3 bases are TGTGCCAGTAGTATAGATCTAGGGGGAGACCTCGCTAACTATGGCTACACCTTC.

This chain uses TRBV7-2 with TRBJ2-1; D is unclear. Germline-derived CDR1 and CDR2 are SGHTA and FQGNSA. The CDR3 runs 12 residues. Trimming shortened V by 0 bases and J by 10 bases, and 7 bases separated the two germline ends. CDR3 bases: TGTGCCAGCAGCTTAGCGAACGGGGAGCAGTTCTTC. Amino acid sequence: CASSLANGEQFF.

This clone appeared a few times. The rearrangement links TRBV6-1 to TRBJ1-1; D uncertain. Trimming left V 5 bases short and J 4 bases short, with 11 bases between. This CDR3 is built from 13 residues. Per the germline V gene, CDR1 is MNHNS and CDR2 is SASEGT. The chain's CDR3 is CASSTVLATEAFF. The CDR3 DNA sequence: TGTGCCAGCAGTACAGTTTTGGCCACTGAAGCTTTCTTT.

Here the CDR3 DNA reads TGTGCCAGCAGTGGGAATCACAGGGGGCTGGGGTGGGAGACCCAGTACTTC. This translates into CASSGNHRGLGWETQYF. The chain carries TRBV2 and TRBJ2-5; 9 bases agree with TRBD1. This CDR3 is 17 amino acids long. CDR1 SNHLY and CDR2 FYNNEI come from the germline V gene. V was pared by 4 bases and J by 5 bases, with 14 bases of the junction left unmatched.

The chain combines TRBV18 with TRBJ2-3, with D unclear. V was shortened by 5 bases and J by 1 base, with 16 bases between the two germline ends. Germline V lookup: CDR1 KGHSH, CDR2 LQKENI. The CDR3 consists of 16 residues. The DNA of the CDR3 is TGTGCCAGCTCATCGAGTCCAGGCTTAGGCACAGATACGCAGTATTTT. Translating gives CASSSSPGLGTDTQYF.

A note on this clone: An end of the junction does not agree with germline; a read error may underlie this. The chain joins TRBV6-1 to TRBJ1-1; D may be TRBD1 (6 bases). This CDR3 region has 14 residues. Germline V lookup: CDR1 MNHNS, CDR2 SASEGT. The CDR3 DNA follows: TGTGCCAGCAGTGAATACAGGGTCAACCCTGAGGCTTTCTTT. Residues: CASSEYRVNPEAFF.

V gene TRBV9 combines with J gene TRBJ2-3; D unclear. From germline, CDR1 is SGDLS and CDR2 YYNGEE. Deletions cut 3 bases from V and 2 bases from J, with 13 bases between. This CDR3 contains 15 residues. CDR3 DNA sequence: TGTGCCAGCAGCGCCCGGTCTATTATCACAGATACGCAGTATTTT. It translates to CASSARSIITDTQYF.

This chain links TRBV5-1 with TRBJ2-7; TRBD2 aligns across 9 bases. There are 15 residues in the CDR3. J lost 5 bases, V lost 0 bases, and 6 bases had no gene match. Germline V CDR1 and CDR2: SGHRS, YFSETQ. The CDR3 sequence is CASSLGSGGPDEQYF. The CDR3 DNA reads as TGCGCCAGCAGCTTGGGCAGCGGGGGGCCGGACGAGCAGTACTTC. The variable domain in full, completed from reference TRBV5-1 and TRBJ2-7, reads KAGVTQTPRYLIKTRGQQVTLSCSPISGHRSVSWYQQTPGQGLQFLFEYFSETQRNKGNFPGRFSGRQFSNSRSEMNVSTLELGDSALYLCASSLGSGGPDEQYFGPGTRLTVT.

J is TRBJ2-7 and V is TRBV7-2; D not resolved. The CDR3 extends over 14 amino acids. V was cut by 1 base and J by 2 bases, with 9 bases left in between. Germline V gene data show CDR1 as SGHTA and CDR2 as FQGNSA. As DNA, the CDR3 is TGTGCCAGCAGCTTAGAACGAGGCGCCTACGAGCAGTACTTC. It is translated as CASSLERGAYEQYF.

The chain employs TRBV2 and TRBJ2-4, with D perhaps TRBD2 (5 bases). With 6 bases removed from V and 0 bases from J, the gap between germline ends came to 15 bases. The CDR3 loop spans 16 amino acids. CDR1 is SNHLY, CDR2 FYNNEI, per germline. CDR3 sequence: CASSEGLTLAKNIQYF. DNA of the CDR3: TGTGCCAGCAGCGAGGGCCTTACACTAGCCAAAAACATTCAGTACTTC. The full variable domain, its missing parts supplied by reference TRBV2 and TRBJ2-4, is EPEVTQTPSHQVTQMGQEVILRCVPISNHLYFYWYRQILGQKVEFLVSFYNNEISEKSEIFDDQFSVERPDGSNFTLKIRSTKLEDSAMYFCASSEGLTLAKNIQYFGAGTRLSVL.

The chain uses TRBV7-8 and TRBJ2-7; 7 nucleotides agree with TRBD1. V lost 1 base and J lost 2; bases outside the gene matches: 2. Germline CDR1 and CDR2: SGHVS and FQNEAQ. This CDR3 spans 14 amino acids. This chain's CDR3 is CASSLGQGAYEQYF. CDR3 DNA: TGTGCCAGCAGCTTAGGACAGGGAGCCTACGAGCAGTACTTC.

The gene calls are TRBV10-3 and TRBJ2-7, with 7 bases identical to TRBD1. With 10 bases clipped from V and 0 bases from J, the junction kept 12 bases outside the gene matches. Germline CDR1 reads ENHRY; CDR2 reads SYGVKD. The length of the CDR3 is 15 residues. CDR3 region: CATRAGDRVSYEQYF. The CDR3 coding sequence is TGTGCCACCAGGGCTGGGGACAGAGTCTCCTACGAGCAGTACTTC.

This sequence joins TRBV18 and TRBJ1-2, with 12 positions matching TRBD1. Per the germline V gene, CDR1 is KGHSH and CDR2 is LQKENI. The CDR3 loop spans 17 amino acids. With V trimmed by 5 bases and J by 3 bases, 10 bases remained unmatched. The CDR3 region is CASSSKEGQGADYGYTF. The CDR3 region has the DNA TGTGCCAGCTCATCTAAAGAGGGACAGGGGGCGGACTATGGCTACACCTTC.

The sample holds one count of this clone. V gene TRBV7-2 combines with J gene TRBJ2-1; the D gene is possibly TRBD2 (5 bases). CDR1 and CDR2 (germline): SGHTA, FQGNSA. The CDR3 consists of 13 residues. V lost 0 bases to trimming and J lost 7 bases, with 7 bases between them. The CDR3 DNA reads TGTGCCAGCAGCTTAGCGGACTCAAATGAGCAGTTCTTC. Translation: CASSLADSNEQFF.

V usage is TRBV6-1 and J usage is TRBJ1-1, with a weak D call TRBD1 (5 bases). V lost 7 bases and J lost 2, with 17 bases in between. This CDR3 is built from 15 residues. The germline V gene encodes CDR1 MNHNS and CDR2 SASEGT. CDR3 loop: CASIRGGRGNTEAFF. CDR3 bases: TGTGCCAGCATCCGGGGTGGGAGGGGAAACACTGAAGCTTTCTTT.

The J gene is TRBJ1-1, the V gene TRBV4-3; D might be TRBD1 (5 bases). V shed 1 base and J shed 8 bases, with 17 bases lying between them. Germline lookup yields CDR1 LGHNA and CDR2 YSLEER. CDR3 length: 15 amino acids. The CDR3 DNA follows: TGCGCCAGCAGCCAAGGTGGAAGGGGCCTCCCCGAAGCTTTCTTT. Translated, it gives CASSQGGRGLPEAFF.

V gene TRBV29-1 combines with J gene TRBJ1-1; no reliable D call. Germline values: CDR1 SQVTM, CDR2 ANQGSEA. The CDR3 runs 13 residues. The V end lost 3 bases, the J end lost 4 bases, and 12 bases lay between the germline ends. In DNA, the CDR3 is TGCAGCGTTGATGTAGGAGGTGGCACTGAAGCTTTCTTT. Translating gives CSVDVGGGTEAFF. Variable domain in full (rest from reference TRBV29-1 and TRBJ1-1): SAVISQKPSRDICQRGTSLTIQCQVDSQVTMMFWYRQQPGQSLTLIATANQGSEATYESGFVIDKFPISRPNLTFSTLTVSNMSPEDSSIYLCSVDVGGGTEAFFGQGTRLTVV.

This clone was seen only a few times. The V call is TRBV4-3, the J call TRBJ2-5; 9 bases agree with TRBD2. This CDR3 is 16 amino acids long. V shed 0 bases and J 6 bases; nucleotides not matched to a gene: 8. Germline-derived CDR1 and CDR2 are LGHNA and YSLEER. CDR3 sequence (DNA): TGCGCCAGCAGCCAAGATGAGCGGGGGGTTTTGCAGACCCAGTACTTC. Its protein is CASSQDERGVLQTQYF.

This sequence joins TRBV21-1 and TRBJ2-3; the tabulated D call, TRBD1, remains unverified against the DNA. TRBV21-1 represents a pseudogene. This CDR3 contains 17 residues. CDR3 amino acids: CASSNPTGTDITDTQYF. The CDR3 nucleotides read TGTGCCAGCAGCAACCCAACCGGGACAGATATCACAGATACGCAGTATTTT.

The chain combines TRBV11-1 with TRBJ1-2; D is possibly TRBD1 (6 bases). Trimming removed 5 bases at V and 7 bases at J, with 23 bases between. This CDR3 comprises 16 residues. Germline CDR1 and CDR2: SGHAT and FQDESV (reference sequence). The CDR3 reads CASSICRGAVKGGYTF. For the CDR3, the DNA is TGTGCCAGCAGCATCTGCAGGGGCGCGGTAAAGGGTGGCTACACCTTC.

The chain links TRBV19 to TRBJ2-2; a possible D gene is TRBD1 (6 bases). The CDR3 extends over 14 amino acids. V gave up 3 bases and J gave up 5 bases, with 10 bases separating them. CDR1 and CDR2 (germline): LNHDA, SQIVND (reference sequence). DNA for the CDR3: TGTGCCAGTAGTATCAGGGGCATAACCGGGGAGCTGTTTTTT. Encoded protein: CASSIRGITGELFF.

The chain uses TRBV4-1 and TRBJ2-5, with 11 bases lining up with TRBD2. V dropped 4 bases and J dropped 5; count of bases not matched to a gene: 0. Germline CDR1 MGHRA, CDR2 YSYEKL. CDR3 length: 13 residues. The CDR3 reads CASSRLAGETQYF. DNA of the CDR3: TGCGCCAGCAGCCGACTAGCGGGGGAGACCCAGTACTTC.